This T cell receptor (beta chain) came from a study of T-cell memory formation after mild COVID-19. CDR3 length equals 14 residues. Trimming took 2 bases from V and 5 from J; bases not matched to a gene: 5. Germline V gives CDR1 SGHRS, CDR2 YFSETQ. Study-wide points: While clones contracting from day 15 to 85 were balanced between CD4 and CD8, later expanders leaned CD4+. Clones which contracted sat mainly in CM and EM if CD4+, and in EMRA if CD8+. Some SARS-CoV-2-responding clones were already detected in memory before infection.

The 5'RACE method, run with constant-segment primers, produced TCR alpha and TCR beta cDNA libraries (carrying sample barcodes and UMIs). Using its own MiXCR run on the 5' RACE reads, TCRdb lists one record per CDR3 protein. This sample carries hundreds of thousands of distinct CDR3 sequences, about 16% of them seen once, and the ten largest clones take around 23%. With respect to this clonotype: Its target is not known.

The rearrangement joins TRBV5-1 to TRBJ2-5, with TRBD1 identical over 8 bases. The sequenced sample was PBMCs or a T cell subset sorted from them (not recorded which). The sequence was obtained from a man younger than 30 who had mild COVID-19 (a few samples of this study predate the infection). Cell type and time point are not known. This CDR3 reads CASSFVRGQETQYF. CDR3 sequence (DNA): TGCGCCAGCAGCTTCGTCAGGGGGCAGGAGACCCAGTACTTC.